What follows are 18 T cell receptor beta chains derived from one specimen sequenced in a study of cytomegalovirus exposure and HLA in healthy donors. Primers for the PCR totalled 60 Vbeta and 13 Jbeta. Data came from immunoSEQ multiplex PCR; TCRdb stores just in-frame clones and leaves some out. The sample data list over 100,000 clones. What was sequenced was PBMCs. The source of these receptors is a man aged 25-40 years in good health and CMV-seronegative.

V is TRBV5-1 and J is TRBJ2-7, with a weak D call TRBD2 (6 bases). CDR1 is SGHRS, CDR2 YFSETQ, per germline. V gave up 1 base and J gave up 5 bases, with 16 bases separating them. This CDR3 region has 15 residues. The CDR3 loop is CASSLRAGGGDEQYF. CDR3 bases: TGCGCCAGCAGCTTGAGAGCAGGCGGAGGGGACGAGCAGTACTTC.

This sequence joins TRBV18 and TRBJ2-1; tentatively, D is TRBD2 (5 bases). Germline V gives CDR1 KGHSH, CDR2 LQKENI. Trimming left V 5 bases short and J 8 bases short, with 19 bases between. The CDR3 length is 15 residues. The CDR3 DNA follows: TGTGCCAGCTCAATGGTGGGCCCGAGGGTGGATGAGCAGTTCTTC. The encoded protein is CASSMVGPRVDEQFF.

The chain joins TRBV7-8 to TRBJ2-7, with 7 bases identical to TRBD1. CDR1 and CDR2 from the germline V gene are SGHVS and FQNEAQ. The CDR3 contains 14 residues. Losses at the gene ends were 4 bases for V and 2 bases for J; bases not matched to a gene: 5. Here the CDR3 DNA reads TGTGCCAGCAGCTCCGGGACAGCTCCCTACGAGCAGTACTTC. Residues: CASSSGTAPYEQYF.

The CDR3 sequence: CASSWTGDALQYF. CDR3 DNA: TGTGCCAGCAGTTGGACAGGGGACGCTCTGCAGTATTTT. V gene TRBV6-5 combines with J gene TRBJ2-3; 9 bases are a match to TRBD1. Unmatched junction bases numbered 7, after V lost 4 bases and J lost 11 bases. This CDR3 contains 13 residues. Germline-derived CDR1 and CDR2 are MNHEY and SVGAGI.

The gene calls are TRBV19 and TRBJ2-3; possibly TRBD2 for D (6 bases). Germline-derived CDR1 and CDR2 are LNHDA and SQIVND (reference sequence). V was pared by 3 bases and J by 1 base, with 14 bases between. The CDR3 contains 16 residues. The CDR3 DNA reads as TGTGCCAGTAGTATGGGGACTGGTCCCGGCACAGATACGCAGTATTTT. Encoded protein: CASSMGTGPGTDTQYF.

The V call is TRBV19, the J call TRBJ2-3; 12 positions match TRBD2. This CDR3 comprises 15 residues. J was trimmed by 5 bases and V by 2 bases; bases with no gene match: 2. CDR1 is LNHDA and CDR2 is SQIVND in the germline V gene (reference sequence). CDR3 nucleotide sequence: TGTGCCAGTAGTATACTAGCGGGGGGGGTAGATACGCAGTATTTT. It translates to CASSILAGGVDTQYF.

The rearrangement links TRBV29-1 to TRBJ2-1, with TRBD2 matching 15 bases. Per the germline V gene, CDR1 is SQVTM and CDR2 is ANQGSEA. Trimming took 7 bases from V and 6 from J; bases not matched to a gene: 4. This CDR3 is 14 amino acids long. The CDR3 reads CSAMGLAGGNEQFF. The CDR3 DNA reads as TGCAGCGCAATGGGACTAGCGGGGGGCAATGAGCAGTTCTTC.

The rearrangement joins TRBV7-2 to TRBJ1-6; D gene uncertain. In germline, CDR1 is SGHTA, CDR2 FQGNSA. This CDR3 contains 14 residues. V dropped 0 bases and J dropped 7 bases, with 7 bases sitting between them. This CDR3 is CASSLAALNSPLHF. The CDR3 DNA reads as TGTGCCAGCAGCTTAGCAGCCTTAAATTCACCCCTCCACTTT.

The V call is TRBV5-1, the J call TRBJ1-5; maybe TRBD1 (5 bases). The germline gives CDR1 SGHRS, CDR2 YFSETQ. The germline V and J ends were trimmed by 4 bases and 13 bases, with 18 bases remaining between them. This CDR3 spans 13 amino acids. The CDR3 DNA reads TGCGCCAGCAGCGCCCGGGACTCCGAGCGACAGCATTTT. Translated, it gives CASSARDSERQHF.

J is TRBJ2-3 and V is TRBV4-1, with D tentatively TRBD2 (5 bases). From germline, CDR1 is MGHRA and CDR2 YSYEKL. The V gene lost 8 bases and the J gene lost 3 bases, with 18 bases spanning the gap. This CDR3 contains 15 residues. The chain's CDR3 is CASRRLPGGTDTQYF. The CDR3 DNA reads as TGCGCCAGCCGACGATTACCTGGCGGGACAGATACGCAGTATTTT.

The J gene is TRBJ2-1, the V gene TRBV6-5, with D maybe TRBD1 (7 bases). Trimming took off 2 bases at V and 6 bases at J, with 17 bases between the two ends. The V gene's germline CDR1 is MNHEY and CDR2 SVGAGI. CDR3 length: 16 amino acids. CDR3 sequence: CASSYGGTAAFNEQFF. In DNA, the CDR3 is TGTGCCAGCAGTTACGGCGGGACAGCCGCCTTCAATGAGCAGTTCTTC.

The chain combines TRBV4-3 with TRBJ1-3, with TRBD1 matching 10 bases. V lost 3 bases and J lost 0; bases outside the gene matches: 14. The CDR3 spans 20 residues. CDR1 and CDR2 from the germline V gene are LGHNA and YSLEER. The CDR3 region is CASSQKPGQGTFDSGNTIYF. As DNA, the CDR3 is TGCGCCAGCAGCCAGAAGCCGGGACAGGGGACCTTCGACTCTGGAAACACCATATATTTT.

This chain joins TRBV6-6 and TRBJ1-1; D gene unclear. Germline V lookup: CDR1 MNHNY, CDR2 SVGAGI (reference sequence). This CDR3 region has 14 residues. Between the trimmed V and J ends, which lost 2 bases and 0 bases, there was a span of 7 bases. The CDR3 loop is CASSYTAMNTEAFF. For the CDR3, the DNA is TGTGCCAGCAGTTACACAGCTATGAACACTGAAGCTTTCTTT.

This chain uses TRBV5-6 with TRBJ2-5; TRBD1 is a possible D gene (5 bases). V lost 1 base and J 2 bases, leaving 9 bases between the germline ends. The CDR3 spans 14 residues. The germline CDR1 and CDR2 sequences are SGHDT and YYEEEE. Written as DNA, the CDR3 is TGTGCCAGCAGCTTGCCCCCAGGGCAAGAGACCCAGTACTTC. Translating it yields CASSLPPGQETQYF. The full variable domain, its missing parts supplied by reference TRBV5-6 and TRBJ2-5, is DAGVTQSPTHLIKTRGQQVTLRCSPKSGHDTVSWYQQALGQGPQFIFQYYEEEERQRGNFPDRFSGHQFPNYSSELNVNALLLGDSALYLCASSLPPGQETQYFGPGTRLLVL.

In nucleotides, the CDR3 is TGTGCCAGCAGTGCGTACATTGCAGAGACCCAGTACTTC. Encoded protein: CASSAYIAETQYF. The V and J genes are TRBV2 and TRBJ2-5, with D hard to call. The CDR3 totals 13 residues. The germline CDR1 and CDR2 sequences are SNHLY and FYNNEI. The V gene lost 4 bases and the J gene lost 4 bases, with 10 bases spanning the gap.

CDR3 nucleotides: TGCAGCGCTTGGACAGGCACTGAAGCTTTCTTT. Amino acid sequence: CSAWTGTEAFF. V is TRBV29-1 and J is TRBJ1-1; 7 nucleotides align to TRBD1. In germline, CDR1 is SQVTM, CDR2 ANQGSEA. This CDR3 spans 11 amino acids. The V segment lost 7 bases and the J segment 4 bases; nucleotides outside the gene matches: 3. The entire variable domain, with the rest obtained from reference TRBV29-1 and TRBJ1-1, is as follows: SAVISQKPSRDICQRGTSLTIQCQVDSQVTMMFWYRQQPGQSLTLIATANQGSEATYESGFVIDKFPISRPNLTFSTLTVSNMSPEDSSIYLCSAWTGTEAFFGQGTRLTVV.

The chain couples TRBV13 to TRBJ1-1, with a possible D match to TRBD1 (5 bases). Trimming cost V 3 bases and J 4 bases, with 9 bases left between them. The V gene's germline CDR1 is PRHDT and CDR2 FYEKMQ (reference sequence). The CDR3 is made up of 13 amino acids. Here the CDR3 reads CASSFQGITEAFF. CDR3 nucleotides: TGTGCCAGCAGCTTCCAGGGTATCACTGAAGCTTTCTTT.

The chain combines TRBV10-3 with TRBJ1-1, with 7 nucleotides matching TRBD1. The J segment lost 3 bases and the V segment lost 2 bases, leaving 6 bases of the junction unmatched. Germline assignment: CDR1 ENHRY and CDR2 SYGVKD. The CDR3 runs 15 residues. The CDR3 DNA sequence: TGTGCCATCAGTGAGGGGGACAGTTCTTACACTGAAGCTTTCTTT. The encoded protein is CAISEGDSSYTEAFF.